This T cell receptor (beta chain) came from a study of blood T cell repertoires in COVID-19. Study in general: COVID-19 samples from acute and convalescent phases originated in the United States, Italy and Spain. PBMCs, B-cell-depleted T cells, or T cells provided the cDNA or gDNA that made up the material.

Germline values: CDR1 MNHEY, CDR2 SMNVEV (reference sequence). The CDR3 length is 16 residues. V lost 2 bases and J lost 3; bases outside the gene matches: 9. In the authors' workflow: Counts of nucleated cells, estimated from reference gene primer amplification, were obtained. Profiling relied on immunoSEQ multiplex PCR, and the TCRdb table lists in-frame clones only, not all of them. Clone size and V and J calls were adopted from that table, with D and trimming inferred from the DNA. The sample includes about 490,000 clones, 75% to 90% seen only once; the top ten take approximately 2.9%. The source material was peripheral blood. The receptor comes from a human donor in a cohort sampled during active COVID-19. The J gene is TRBJ2-7, the V gene TRBV27; 8 nucleotides align to TRBD2. The CDR3 region has the DNA TGTGCCAGCAGTTTAGGTGCGGGAGGCCCTTTCTACGAGCAGTACTTC. This codes for CASSLGAGGPFYEQYF.